This is a list of T cell receptor beta chains from one sample in a study of cytomegalovirus exposure and HLA in healthy donors. Clones were read by immunoSEQ multiplex PCR, and TCRdb kept only the in-frame ones, dropping some. The repertoire holds approximately 130,000 clones, with roughly 9% as singletons. Sequenced input: PBMCs. These receptors all come from a woman aged 40 to 50 in good health and CMV-seropositive. Both conserved end residues are part of each CDR3. Each record gives: CDR3 length, J gene, clone size, D gene, V gene, CDR3 protein, CDR3 DNA. D genes are given only for firm matches. Clone size is given for some rows only: seen once, a few or many times, or a class if the clone is expanded.

15	TRBJ2-1	NA	NA	TRBV6-1	CASSDPWSSYNEQFF	TGTGCCAGCAGTGATCCTTGGAGCTCCTACAATGAGCAGTTCTTC
14	TRBJ2-7	NA	TRBD1	TRBV5-8	CASSLRTGIYEQYF	TGTGCCAGCAGCTTGAGGACAGGGATATACGAGCAGTACTTC
15	TRBJ2-2	NA	TRBD1	TRBV7-3	CASSRGTGRAGELFF	TGTGCCAGCAGCCGCGGGACAGGGAGAGCCGGGGAGCTGTTTTTT
17	TRBJ1-4	NA	TRBD1	TRBV5-1	CASSATGAATSNEKLFF	TGCGCCAGCAGTGCCACAGGGGCCGCAACTTCTAATGAAAAACTGTTTTTT
14	TRBJ2-7	NA	TRBD1	TRBV7-6	CASSFAGTGSEQYF	TGTGCCAGCAGCTTCGCCGGGACAGGGAGCGAGCAGTACTTC
17	TRBJ1-1	NA	TRBD1	TRBV7-6	CASSSLTPDRGRTEAFF	TGTGCCAGCAGCTCCCTTACACCCGACAGGGGTCGAACTGAAGCTTTCTTT
16	TRBJ2-5	NA	NA	TRBV14	CASSHLIVGARESQYF	TGTGCCAGCAGCCATCTTATTGTGGGGGCCCGAGAATCCCAGTACTTC
13	TRBJ2-7	NA	NA	TRBV5-5	CASSFPRIGEQYF	TGTGCCAGCAGCTTTCCTAGGATTGGCGAGCAGTACTTC
16	TRBJ1-1	few	NA	TRBV7-8	CASSLGRAGAWTEAFF	TGTGCCAGCAGCTTAGGTCGGGCAGGGGCGTGGACTGAAGCTTTCTTT
16	TRBJ2-3	few	TRBD1	TRBV5-1	CASSLAWTGRTDTQYF	TGCGCCAGCAGCTTGGCCTGGACAGGTCGCACAGATACGCAGTATTTT
15	TRBJ2-5	few	NA	TRBV2	CASRNPPGYQETQYF	TGTGCCAGCAGAAACCCTCCGGGATACCAAGAGACCCAGTACTTC
13	TRBJ1-5	few	NA	TRBV27	CASRLSLNQPQHF	TGTGCCAGCAGATTATCCCTGAATCAGCCCCAGCATTTT
15	TRBJ2-1	NA	TRBD2	TRBV6-4	CASSPTGRGGNEQFF	TGTGCCAGCAGTCCAACGGGGAGGGGTGGGAATGAGCAGTTCTTC
13	TRBJ1-1	NA	NA	TRBV6-1	CASRPGMNTEAFF	TGTGCCAGCAGGCCGGGGATGAACACTGAAGCTTTCTTT
17	TRBJ2-5	NA	NA	TRBV18	CASSPRISGVGQETQYF	TGTGCCAGCTCACCACGGATCTCGGGGGTGGGACAAGAGACCCAGTACTTC
13	TRBJ1-5	NA	NA	TRBV5-1	CASSWGDNQPQHF	TGCGCCAGCAGCTGGGGAGATAATCAGCCCCAGCATTTT
14	TRBJ2-1	few	TRBD2	TRBV30	CAWISGGLGNEQFF	TGTGCCTGGATTAGCGGGGGACTGGGGAATGAGCAGTTCTTC
16	TRBJ1-1	few	NA	TRBV4-2	CASSPLRQGRNTEAFF	TGTGCCAGCAGCCCACTACGGCAGGGAAGGAACACTGAAGCTTTCTTT
16	TRBJ2-2	NA	TRBD1	TRBV5-4	CASSGMDREATGELFF	TGTGCCAGCAGCGGGATGGACAGGGAGGCCACCGGGGAGCTGTTTTTT
13	TRBJ1-2	few	TRBD1	TRBV30	CAWSATDRAGYTF	TGTGCCTGGAGTGCAACTGACAGGGCTGGCTACACCTTC
14	TRBJ1-5	few	NA	TRBV7-6	CASSSSGGNQPQHF	TGTGCCAGCAGCTCATCGGGGGGCAATCAGCCCCAGCATTTT
13	TRBJ1-1	NA	NA	TRBV19	CASSIGQCIEAFF	TGTGCCAGTAGTATTGGACAGTGTATCGAAGCTTTCTTT
12	TRBJ2-7	NA	NA	TRBV18	CASSPPSGEQYF	TGTGCCAGCTCACCACCGTCGGGCGAGCAGTACTTC
15	TRBJ2-5	NA	NA	TRBV6-5	CASSSTRRPQETQYF	TGTGCCAGCAGTTCCACACGGAGACCACAAGAGACCCAGTACTTC
16	TRBJ1-1	few	TRBD1	TRBV5-6	CASSLAGGPSNTEAFF	TGTGCCAGCAGCTTGGCAGGGGGCCCCTCGAACACTGAAGCTTTCTTT